The clone carrying this T cell receptor (beta chain) was seen repeatedly, ten times or more. The antigen remains undetermined. The CDR3 contains 16 residues. Germline V gives CDR1 GTSNPN, CDR2 SVGIG (reference sequence). V shed 3 bases and J 3 bases; nucleotides not matched to a gene: 8. This sample was included in a study of T cells in Graves' hyperthyroidism and ophthalmopathy. Study-level background: Sampling of peripheral blood happened at initial diagnosis, prior to any treatment.

PBMCs stemmed from 10 ml fresh peripheral blood. Amplified TCR beta CDR3 regions derived from RNA transcripts. HTBI primers drove first-round RT-PCR of the TCR CDR3. TCRdb reprocessed the multiplex PCR reads with MiXCR, giving one entry per CDR3 protein. The profile shows about 260,000 distinct CDR3 sequences, about 15% of them singletons. Study observations and caveats: Stable hyperthyroidism was separated from ophthalmopathy by a model based on 13 V-J features. The model made its ophthalmopathy prediction, and onset followed a median approximately 6 months later.

The V and J genes are TRBV30 and TRBJ2-2, with 9 bases matching TRBD2. The source of this sequence is a woman aged 18 to 35 with Graves' ophthalmopathy. Sample: blood. CDR3 region: CAWSWGAGGYTGELFF. CDR3 sequence (DNA): TGTGCCTGGAGCTGGGGAGCGGGGGGATACACCGGGGAGCTGTTTTTT.